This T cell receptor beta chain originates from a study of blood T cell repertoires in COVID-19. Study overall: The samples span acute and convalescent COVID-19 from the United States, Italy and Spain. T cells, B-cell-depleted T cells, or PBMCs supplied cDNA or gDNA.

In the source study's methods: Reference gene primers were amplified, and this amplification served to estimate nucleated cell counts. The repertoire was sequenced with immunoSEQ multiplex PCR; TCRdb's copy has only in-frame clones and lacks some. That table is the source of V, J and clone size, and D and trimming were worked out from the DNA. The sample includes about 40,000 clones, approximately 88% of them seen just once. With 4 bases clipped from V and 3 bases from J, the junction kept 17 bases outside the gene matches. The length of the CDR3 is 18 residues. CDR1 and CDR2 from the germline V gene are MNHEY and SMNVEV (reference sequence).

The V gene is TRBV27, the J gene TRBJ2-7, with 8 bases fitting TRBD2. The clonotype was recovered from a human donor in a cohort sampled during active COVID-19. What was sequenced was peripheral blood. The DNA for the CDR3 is TGTGCCAGCAGTTGGGGGGCGGGGGGCGCGGGAGGAATCTACGAGCAGTACTTC. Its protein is CASSWGAGGAGGIYEQYF.